Shown below are 14 T cell receptor beta chains from a single sample sequenced in a study of spatial heterogeneity in lung cancer. Time point indicated: sample taken at primary tumor resection. Whole RNA, isolated from tumor, nontumor lung or frozen PBMC, was sequenced without prior sorting. Via MiXCR, TCRdb re-called the 5' RACE reads, giving one row per CDR3 protein. The sample yields approximately 10,000 distinct CDR3 sequences, over 15% seen once. Material: PBMCs, obtained at surgery. These receptors were obtained from a male donor with early-stage non-small cell lung cancer.

In its sample, this clonotype was seen many times. In DNA, the CDR3 is TGTGCCAGCAGCTTAACTCAGGGCTCCTACAATGAGCAGTTCTTC. This gives the protein CASSLTQGSYNEQFF. V usage is TRBV13 and J usage is TRBJ2-1, with a weak D call TRBD1 (5 bases). This CDR3 has 15 residues. Germline V gene lookup returns CDR1 PRHDT and CDR2 FYEKMQ (reference sequence). V lost 2 bases to trimming and J lost 0 bases, with 8 bases between them. The whole variable domain, filled in from reference TRBV13 and TRBJ2-1, reads AAGVIQSPRHLIKEKRETATLKCYPIPRHDTVYWYQQGPGQDPQFLISFYEKMQSDKGSIPDRFSAQQFSDYHSELNMSSLELGDSALYFCASSLTQGSYNEQFFGPGTRLTVL.

The V and J genes are TRBV6-1 and TRBJ1-6; 9 bases are shared with TRBD1. This CDR3 is 15 amino acids long. With V trimmed by 2 bases and J by 10 bases, 6 bases remained unmatched. The germline CDR1 and CDR2 sequences are MNHNS and SASEGT. CDR3 sequence: CASSELTGGTSPLHF. CDR3 bases: TGTGCCAGCAGTGAACTGACAGGGGGAACATCACCCCTCCACTTT.

The CDR3 loop is CASSQGQRQETQYF. The CDR3 region has the DNA TGTGCCAGCAGCCAGGGACAGCGACAAGAGACCCAGTACTTC. The J gene is TRBJ2-5, the V gene TRBV5-4, with 7 bases lining up with TRBD1. The CDR3 extends over 14 amino acids. Germline V CDR1 and CDR2: SGHNT, YYREEE (reference sequence). V lost 4 bases and J lost 2; bases outside the gene matches: 5.

This clonotype was found a few times. This chain links TRBV20-1 with TRBJ1-5; D might be TRBD1 (5 bases). The CDR3 extends over 17 amino acids. Germline lookup yields CDR1 DFQATT and CDR2 SNEGSKA (reference sequence). With 0 bases removed from V and 0 bases from J, the gap between germline ends came to 15 bases. CDR3 in amino acids: CSAREGRMIYSNQPQHF. CDR3 in DNA: TGCAGTGCTAGAGAGGGACGGATGATTTATAGCAATCAGCCCCAGCATTTT.

Only a few counts were recorded for this clonotype. This chain links TRBV7-2 with TRBJ1-2, with TRBD1 as a possible D gene (6 bases). Germline V CDR1 and CDR2: SGHTA, FQGNSA. The CDR3 is made up of 14 amino acids. Trimming took off 5 bases at V and 8 bases at J, with 18 bases between the two ends. For the CDR3, the DNA is TGTGCCAGCAGCGAGGACAGTAATGCGTTAGGCTACACCTTC. This encodes CASSEDSNALGYTF. Combining the CDR3 with reference TRBV7-2 and TRBJ1-2 gives the whole variable domain GAGVSQSPSNKVTEKGKDVELRCDPISGHTALYWYRQSLGQGLEFLIYFQGNSAPDKSGLPSDRFSAERTGGSVSTLTIQRTQQEDSAVYLCASSEDSNALGYTFGSGTRLTVV.

This clonotype was detected many times. The rearrangement links TRBV18 to TRBJ1-6; perhaps TRBD1 as D (5 bases). This CDR3 comprises 15 residues. Germline CDR1 is KGHSH and CDR2 is LQKENI. Trimming shortened V by 3 bases and J by 6 bases, and 12 bases separated the two germline ends. This chain's CDR3 is CASSPTDSSNSPLHF. In nucleotides, the CDR3 is TGTGCCAGCTCACCCACTGACAGCTCTAATTCACCCCTCCACTTT.

At least ten counts were recorded for this clonotype. The chain has TRBV21-1 and TRBJ1-6. TRBV21-1 represents a pseudogene. The CDR3 totals 13 residues. The CDR3 spells CASSKAPSSPLHF. For the CDR3, the DNA is TGTGCCAGCAGCAAAGCGCCGAGTTCACCCCTCCACTTT.

The table lists this clonotype with many counts. The rearrangement links TRBV2 to TRBJ2-3; 7 bases agree with TRBD2. V lost 3 bases, J lost 2 bases, and 8 bases stayed unmatched. From germline, CDR1 is SNHLY and CDR2 FYNNEI. The CDR3 spans 16 residues. The CDR3 region is CASSEGEGKYTDTQYF. The CDR3 DNA sequence: TGTGCCAGCAGTGAGGGGGAGGGCAAGTACACAGATACGCAGTATTTT.

The chain joins TRBV9 to TRBJ1-2; D is possibly TRBD1 (6 bases). The V gene lost 4 bases and the J gene lost 5 bases, with 12 bases spanning the gap. CDR1 and CDR2 from the germline V gene are SGDLS and YYNGEE. The CDR3 extends over 13 amino acids. CDR3 in amino acids: CASSIQGSYGYTF. CDR3 in DNA: TGTGCCAGCAGCATACAGGGATCTTATGGCTACACCTTC.

A word on this clonotype: A junction boundary mismatches the germline segment, possibly from a read error. This CDR3 is CASGQGGADTLYF. CDR3 bases: TGTGCCAGCGGCCAGGGGGGCGCAGATACGCTGTATTTT. The chain is built from TRBV7-6 and TRBJ2-3; D might be TRBD1 (7 bases). The CDR3 extends over 13 amino acids. The germline gives CDR1 SGHVS, CDR2 FNYEAQ.

About this clonotype itself: Given a much more abundant clone one base away, this may be a read error. The limits of the CDR3 on the DNA are not certain, so only TCRdb's listed CDR3 is given. The V and J genes are TRBV19 and TRBJ2-5; the table's D call, TRBD2, was not checked against the DNA. Per germline, CDR1 LNHDA and CDR2 SQIVND (reference sequence). The CDR3 has 14 amino acids, counting both end residues. This CDR3 is CASSSSGHVEGQYF.

Ten or more counts support this clonotype. V is TRBV7-3 and J is TRBJ1-6; D gene uncertain. CDR1 is SGHTA, CDR2 FQGTGA, per germline. Trimming left V 6 bases short and J 8 bases short, with 14 bases between. This CDR3 has 14 residues. The CDR3 spells CASSFGRWDSPLHF. The DNA for the CDR3 is TGTGCCAGCAGTTTCGGCAGGTGGGATTCACCCCTCCACTTT.

This clonotype was observed a few times. The CDR3 DNA follows: TGTGCCAGCGGGGGACAGGGGAACACTGAAGCTTTCTTT. Its protein is CASGGQGNTEAFF. The rearrangement uses TRBV6-1 and TRBJ1-1; TRBD1 aligns across 9 bases. CDR1 is MNHNS, CDR2 SASEGT, per germline. The CDR3 loop spans 13 amino acids. Trimming cost V 8 bases and J 1 base; bases outside gene matches: 2.

CDR3 in amino acids: CSVSAVGQGARSEQYF. The CDR3 DNA sequence: TGCAGCGTTTCGGCCGTGGGGCAGGGGGCGCGTAGCGAGCAGTACTTC. V gene TRBV29-1 combines with J gene TRBJ2-7; 8 bases map to TRBD1. This CDR3 is 16 amino acids long. With V trimmed by 5 bases and J by 6 bases, 18 bases remained unmatched. Per germline, CDR1 SQVTM and CDR2 ANQGSEA.